Presented here are 20 T cell receptor beta chains from one specimen sequenced in a study of T cell repertoires in ileal Crohn's disease (dated by TCRdb to the late 2010s). The library was produced with the immunoSEQ multiplex PCR assay. Sourced from immuneACCESS, this table was stored by TCRdb with only in-frame sequences that have V and J called. A share of the clones is absent; for the studies checked, an unresolved V gene accounts for under half, and the remainder has no known explanation. The sample yields about 2,200 clones; about 62% were counted once. 10% of the sample is held by the ten biggest clonotypes. Reading the label with the study, this specimen's time point is: neoterminal ileum biopsy at postoperative endoscopy, about 6 months after surgery. Material for sequencing was ileal tissue. These receptors were obtained from an adult with Crohn's disease.

The V call is TRBV18, the J call TRBJ2-7; TRBD1 matches at 7 bases. Germline CDR1 KGHSH, CDR2 LQKENI. The CDR3 length is 14 residues. V lost 3 bases, J lost 5 bases, and 7 bases stayed unmatched. CDR3 sequence reads: CASSPSTGNHEQYF. The CDR3 DNA reads TGTGCCAGCTCACCGTCGACAGGGAACCACGAGCAGTACTTC. The variable domain in full, with the rest retrieved from reference TRBV18 and TRBJ2-7, is NAGVMQNPRHLVRRRGQEARLRCSPMKGHSHVYWYRQLPEEGLKFMVYLQKENIIDESGMPKERFSAEFPKEGPSILRIQQVVRGDSAAYFCASSPSTGNHEQYFGPGTRLTVT.

V gene TRBV5-1 combines with J gene TRBJ2-1, with TRBD1 matching over 9 bases. Per the germline V gene, CDR1 is SGHRS and CDR2 is YFSETQ. With V trimmed by 5 bases and J by 8 bases, 17 bases remained unmatched. This CDR3 has 17 amino acids. This chain's CDR3 is CASRNRPPGQGSHEQFF. In DNA form, the CDR3 reads TGCGCCAGCAGAAATAGGCCCCCGGGACAGGGTAGTCATGAGCAGTTCTTC.

The chain joins TRBV7-9 to TRBJ1-4; a weak D match, TRBD1 (5 bases). The CDR3 sequence is 16 residues long. V lost 0 bases and J lost 10, with 18 bases in between. The V gene's germline CDR1 is SEHNR and CDR2 FQNEAQ (reference sequence). The CDR3 sequence: CASSLAEGREVIKLFF. The CDR3 DNA follows: TGTGCCAGCAGCTTAGCGGAGGGCAGGGAAGTGATAAAACTGTTTTTT.

The chain links TRBV5-5 to TRBJ2-7, with a weak D call TRBD2 (6 bases). Germline CDR1 and CDR2: SGHKS and YYEKEE (reference sequence). V was clipped by 0 bases and J by 4 bases, with 14 bases between them. This CDR3 is 15 amino acids long. The DNA of the CDR3 is TGTGCCAGCAGCTTGGGTTGGCAGGCGGGATACGAGCAGTACTTC. Translation gives CASSLGWQAGYEQYF.

The chain joins TRBV7-9 to TRBJ2-6; 7 bases match TRBD1. V was clipped by 6 bases and J by 1 base; unmatched bases: 6. This CDR3 spans 16 amino acids. Per the germline V gene, CDR1 is SEHNR and CDR2 is FQNEAQ (reference sequence). The CDR3 here is CASRGGSGSGANVLTF. The CDR3 DNA follows: TGTGCCAGCAGAGGGGGCAGTGGTTCTGGGGCCAACGTCCTGACTTTC.

The table lists this clone with a few counts. The rearrangement links TRBV30 to TRBJ1-5; possibly TRBD1 for D (6 bases). Between the trimmed V and J ends, which lost 5 bases and 3 bases, there was a span of 8 bases. The germline gives CDR1 GTSNPN, CDR2 SVGIG (reference sequence). The CDR3 is 12 amino acids. The CDR3 DNA follows: TGTGCCTGGGGACAGCACAATCAGCCCCAGCATTTT. Amino acid sequence: CAWGQHNQPQHF. The complete variable domain, with remaining parts taken from reference TRBV30 and TRBJ1-5, reads SQTIHQWPATLVQPVGSPLSLECTVEGTSNPNLYWYRQAAGRGLQLLFYSVGIGQISSEVPQNLSASRPQDRQFILSSKKLLLSDSGFYLCAWGQHNQPQHFGDGTRLSIL.

J is TRBJ1-2 and V is TRBV18; weak D call: TRBD1 (5 bases). V was clipped by 6 bases and J by 7 bases, with 18 bases between them. The CDR3 extends over 14 amino acids. In germline, CDR1 is KGHSH, CDR2 LQKENI. Written as DNA, the CDR3 is TGTGCCAGCTCCGCCGGCAGGGAATCTGCTGGCTACACCTTC. Its translation is CASSAGRESAGYTF. The full variable domain, completed using reference TRBV18 and TRBJ1-2, is NAGVMQNPRHLVRRRGQEARLRCSPMKGHSHVYWYRQLPEEGLKFMVYLQKENIIDESGMPKERFSAEFPKEGPSILRIQQVVRGDSAAYFCASSAGRESAGYTFGSGTRLTVV.

The genes are TRBV27 and TRBJ2-3; TRBD2 agrees at 11 bases. The ends lost 2 bases at V and 4 bases at J; junction bases unmatched: 8. Germline assignment: CDR1 MNHEY and CDR2 SMNVEV (reference sequence). The CDR3 is 17 amino acids. The CDR3 region has the DNA TGTGCCAGCAGTTTAGGAAGTAGCGGGAGGGTAGCAGATACGCAGTATTTT. It encodes CASSLGSSGRVADTQYF.

The chain has TRBV7-8 and TRBJ1-2; no clear D gene. Per the germline V gene, CDR1 is SGHVS and CDR2 is FQNEAQ. Trimming took 4 bases from V and 4 from J, leaving 7 bases between them. This CDR3 is built from 12 residues. Written as DNA, the CDR3 is TGTGCCAGCAGCTGGGAGGGCTATGGCTACACCTTC. Its translation is CASSWEGYGYTF.

This rearrangement joins TRBV5-6 to TRBJ1-2; TRBD1 is a possible D gene (6 bases). The germline CDR1 and CDR2 sequences are SGHDT and YYEEEE. Trimming took off 3 bases at V and 4 bases at J, with 16 bases between the two ends. This CDR3 contains 15 residues. For the CDR3, the DNA is TGTGCCAGCAGCTGGCCGGGACACAGAGGCTATGGCTACACCTTC. Its translation: CASSWPGHRGYGYTF.

V gene TRBV27 combines with J gene TRBJ2-2; D is possibly TRBD1 (5 bases). CDR3 length equals 15 residues. V was pared by 6 bases and J by 3 bases, with 14 bases between. Germline CDR1 MNHEY, CDR2 SMNVEV (reference sequence). CDR3 DNA: TGTGCCAGCAGAACGAGACAGAGCTACACCGGGGAGCTGTTTTTT. Residues: CASRTRQSYTGELFF.

This clone was counted a few times. The chain is built from TRBV30 and TRBJ1-2; 7 bases map to TRBD1. V shed 2 bases and J 5 bases; nucleotides not matched to a gene: 2. The CDR3 extends over 12 amino acids. Looked up from germline, CDR1 is GTSNPN and CDR2 is SVGIG (reference sequence). CDR3 region: CAWSKGAYGYTF. CDR3 sequence (DNA): TGTGCCTGGAGTAAGGGGGCGTATGGCTACACCTTC.

The chain couples TRBV28 to TRBJ2-7; 7 bases are shared with TRBD1. Losses at the gene ends were 5 bases for V and 2 bases for J; bases not matched to a gene: 6. The CDR3 has 14 residues. Germline-derived CDR1 and CDR2 are MDHEN and SYDVKM. The CDR3 region is CASSGNRGTYEQYF. CDR3 sequence (DNA): TGTGCCAGCAGTGGAAACAGGGGAACCTACGAGCAGTACTTC.

This rearrangement joins TRBV2 to TRBJ2-1; TRBD2 matches 7 bases. Trimming cost V 6 bases and J 2 bases; bases outside gene matches: 7. The length of the CDR3 is 15 residues. Germline CDR1 and CDR2: SNHLY and FYNNEI. CDR3 DNA: TGTGCCAGCAGAGAGAGCGGGATAGCCTACAATGAGCAGTTCTTC. Amino acids: CASRESGIAYNEQFF.

This chain uses TRBV5-1 with TRBJ1-1, with D tentatively TRBD1 (5 bases). The CDR3 sequence is 13 residues long. Germline CDR1 and CDR2: SGHRS and YFSETQ. Trimming took 1 base from V and 4 from J, leaving 8 bases between them. The CDR3 sequence: CASSLSGATEAFF. DNA for the CDR3: TGCGCCAGCAGCTTGTCTGGGGCCACTGAAGCTTTCTTT.

This clone was seen only a few times. The J gene is TRBJ2-1, the V gene TRBV7-6; TRBD2 agrees at 7 bases. CDR1 and CDR2 (germline): SGHVS, FNYEAQ. CDR3 length: 14 residues. V lost 8 bases, J lost 3 bases, and 7 bases stayed unmatched. The CDR3 DNA reads TGTGCCAGCGGGCGCGGGGGAATCTACAATGAGCAGTTCTTC. Its protein is CASGRGGIYNEQFF.

This chain links TRBV29-1 with TRBJ2-2, with D possibly being TRBD1 (6 bases). CDR3 length: 15 amino acids. Germline CDR1 reads SQVTM; CDR2 reads ANQGSEA. V dropped 6 bases and J dropped 0 bases, with 14 bases sitting between them. The CDR3 DNA reads TGCAGCGTAAGAACAGGGCAATCGAACACCGGGGAGCTGTTTTTT. Amino acids: CSVRTGQSNTGELFF.

This clone came up a few times. The V and J genes are TRBV28 and TRBJ2-7; TRBD1 matches 7 bases. Germline V CDR1 and CDR2: MDHEN, SYDVKM. After removal of 5 bases from V and 3 bases from J, the junction contained 13 bases not matched to a gene. CDR3 length: 16 residues. CDR3 sequence (DNA): TGTGCCAGCAGTCCGCCAGGGGGACAGATACTCTACGAGCAGTACTTC. Amino acids: CASSPPGGQILYEQYF. Together with reference TRBV28 and TRBJ2-7, the CDR3 gives the full variable domain: DVKVTQSSRYLVKRTGEKVFLECVQDMDHENMFWYRQDPGLGLRLIYFSYDVKMKEKGDIPEGYSVSREKKERFSLILESASTNQTSMYLCASSPPGGQILYEQYFGPGTRLTVT.

The chain joins TRBV2 to TRBJ1-5; 9 bases align to TRBD1. The CDR3 runs to 16 residues. In germline, CDR1 is SNHLY, CDR2 FYNNEI. J gave up 3 bases and V 0 bases, and 3 bases lay outside the gene matches. The CDR3 sequence is CASSEADRGYNQPQHF. CDR3 bases: TGTGCCAGCAGTGAAGCGGACAGGGGCTACAATCAGCCCCAGCATTTT.

This rearrangement joins TRBV7-2 to TRBJ2-5; TRBD2 is a possible D gene (6 bases). This CDR3 contains 13 residues. The germline V and J ends were trimmed by 5 bases and 5 bases, with 12 bases remaining between them. Germline assignment: CDR1 SGHTA and CDR2 FQGNSA. CDR3 in DNA: TGTGCCAGCAGCCGCGGGACTTCGGAGACCCAGTACTTC. Protein sequence: CASSRGTSETQYF.